This is a list of T cell receptor beta chains from one sample in a study of T cell repertoires in cytomegalovirus infection. TCRdb reprocessed the reads via MiXCR and lists one record per CDR3 protein. The data contain some 700,000 distinct CDR3 sequences, around a third of them singletons. These receptors have no known antigen. Sequencing used cultured PBMCs, obtained from culture after CMV antigen stimulation. The receptors come from a human donor in good health (CMV status not recorded). Some clones in this sample may be carry-over from other donors' samples. Each CDR3 is given with its conserved first and last residue. The D gene is left open where the match is weak. The size entry is marked missing in some rows and otherwise reads once, few, many or a size class.

size: .
V: TRBV6-6
D: .
J: TRBJ1-2
DNA: TGTGCCAGCAGTTACCTGGGTCCGCAGAGCGGGGCTAACTATGGCTACACCTTC
CDR3: CASSYLGPQSGANYGYTF

size: many
V: TRBV7-2
D: TRBD2
J: TRBJ2-3
DNA: TGTGCCAGCAGCTTAGGTTTCGCGGGAGTAACCACAGATACGCAGTATTTT
CDR3: CASSLGFAGVTTDTQYF

size: many
V: TRBV7-4
D: .
J: TRBJ1-5
DNA: TGTGCCAGCAGCTTACCCGCCCGGCGAGGACAGCGTTTTTATAGCAATCAGCCCCAGCATTTT
CDR3: CASSLPARRGQRFYSNQPQHF

size: few
V: TRBV7-7
D: .
J: TRBJ2-5
DNA: TGTGCCAGCAGCTCAGGACAGCTAGAGACCCAGTACTTC
CDR3: CASSSGQLETQYF

size: few
V: TRBV6-2/TRBV6-3
D: TRBD2
J: TRBJ2-7
DNA: TGTGCCAGCAGTTATCTCTGGGCTACTAGCGGCTACGAGCAGTACTTC
CDR3: CASSYLWATSGYEQYF

size: few
V: TRBV12-5
D: TRBD2
J: TRBJ2-3
DNA: TGTGCTAGTGGTCTAGGACTAGCTCGGGATACGCAGTATTTT
CDR3: CASGLGLARDTQYF

size: few
V: TRBV10-3
D: TRBD1
J: TRBJ1-3
DNA: TGTGCCATCAGGGGGACAGCTGGAAACACCATATATTTT
CDR3: CAIRGTAGNTIYF

size: few
V: TRBV4-1
D: .
J: TRBJ2-7
DNA: TGCGCCAGCAGCCTAACCGTTAGCGGCTCCTACGAGCAGTACTTC
CDR3: CASSLTVSGSYEQYF

size: .
V: TRBV2
D: .
J: TRBJ2-1
DNA: TGTGCCAGCAGTCAGGACAGCCACAATGAGCAGTTCTTC
CDR3: CASSQDSHNEQFF

size: .
V: TRBV28
D: .
J: TRBJ2-3
DNA: TGTGCCAGCACTCCGACCGGCACAGATACGCAGTATTTT
CDR3: CASTPTGTDTQYF

size: .
V: TRBV19
D: .
J: TRBJ2-1
DNA: TGTGCCAGTAGTATAACTGGGAACGAGCAGTTCTTC
CDR3: CASSITGNEQFF

size: many
V: TRBV7-9
D: TRBD2
J: TRBJ2-1
DNA: TGTGCCAGCAGCTTAGCGATAGGGTCTAGCGGGGGGAGCTCCTACAATGAGCAGTTCTTC
CDR3: CASSLAIGSSGGSSYNEQFF

size: few
V: TRBV5-4
D: .
J: TRBJ1-2
DNA: TGTGCCAGCAGTTTGGTAGGGTCTGGGGGCTACACCTTC
CDR3: CASSLVGSGGYTF

size: few
V: TRBV15
D: .
J: TRBJ2-3
DNA: TGTGCCACCAGCAATAAGGTTTCACGCACAGATACGCAGTATTTT
CDR3: CATSNKVSRTDTQYF

size: few
V: TRBV6-2/TRBV6-3
D: .
J: TRBJ2-2
DNA: TGTGCCAGCAACAGAGGGGGTACGTGGACCGGGGAGCTGTTTTTT
CDR3: CASNRGGTWTGELFF

size: few
V: TRBV7-6
D: TRBD1
J: TRBJ1-4
DNA: TGTGCCAGCAGCTTGACAGGGGTCGAGGAAAAACTGTTTTTT
CDR3: CASSLTGVEEKLFF

size: .
V: TRBV12-3/TRBV12-4
D: .
J: TRBJ2-3
DNA: TGTGCCAGCAAACGGGAGTGGACAGATACGCAGTATTTT
CDR3: CASKREWTDTQYF

size: .
V: TRBV27
D: .
J: TRBJ1-4
DNA: TGTGCCAGCAGTTTGAGGAGGAACGAAAAACTGTTTTTT
CDR3: CASSLRRNEKLFF

size: .
V: TRBV28
D: .
J: TRBJ1-3
DNA: TGTGCCGTCGAAAAAAGCGGAAACACCATATATTTT
CDR3: CAVEKSGNTIYF

size: few
V: TRBV2
D: TRBD2
J: TRBJ2-3
DNA: TGTGCCAGCAGTGCCGAGCGGGAGACAGCAGATACGCAGTATTTT
CDR3: CASSAERETADTQYF

size: few
V: TRBV11-2
D: .
J: TRBJ2-5
DNA: TGTGCCAGCAGCTTAGTTGGGGTGGGGAGGACCCAGTACTTC
CDR3: CASSLVGVGRTQYF

size: many
V: TRBV7-2
D: .
J: TRBJ2-2
DNA: TGTGCCAGCAGCCGGAACACCGGGGAGCTGTTTTTT
CDR3: CASSRNTGELFF

size: .
V: TRBV7-2
D: TRBD1
J: TRBJ1-1
DNA: TGTGCCAGCAGCTTAAGGGAGGGGGCCAACACTGAAGCTTTCTTT
CDR3: CASSLREGANTEAFF

size: .
V: TRBV6-6
D: TRBD2
J: TRBJ2-3
DNA: TGTGCCAGCAGTATGTCTAGCGGGAGTGGAACAGATACGCAGTATTTT
CDR3: CASSMSSGSGTDTQYF

size: .
V: TRBV7-8
D: .
J: TRBJ2-5
DNA: TGTGCCAGCAGCCTGAGACTAGTGGGGATCAGGACCCAGTACTTC
CDR3: CASSLRLVGIRTQYF

size: many
V: TRBV5-4
D: .
J: TRBJ2-3
DNA: TGTGCCAGCAGCTTGGGGGGGCGAAATACGCAGTATTTT
CDR3: CASSLGGRNTQYF